These T cell receptor beta chains were read from a single sample in a study of blood T cell repertoires in COVID-19. Data came from immunoSEQ multiplex PCR; TCRdb stores just in-frame clones and leaves some out. The sample lists roughly 60,000 clones; approximately 72% were seen once. Sequences were obtained from peripheral blood. The receptors stem from a woman in her 70s with COVID-19, enrolled during active disease. Each CDR3 is given without its conserved first and last residue. Each record gives: D gene, clone size, V gene, CDR3 protein. D genes are given only for firm matches. A row's size may be missing; if present it is once, few, many or a size class.

>TRBD1|-|TRBV19
ASSPGGQGRSPLH
>-|-|TRBV11-2
ASSGRAGVNTEAF
>TRBD1|-|TRBV19
ASRPQGAGDTQY
>-|-|TRBV4-3
ASSQEAGVHGYT
>-|-|TRBV21-1
ASGNRGSSYNEQF
>-|-|TRBV15
ATSRVRQANQPQH
>-|-|TRBV12-3/TRBV12-4
ASSFLRAGEQY
>-|-|TRBV19
ASSMGVLNSPLH
>TRBD1|-|TRBV4-3
ASSHRDRHTGELF
>TRBD1|-|TRBV4-2
ASSRDRNTGELF
>TRBD2|-|TRBV18
ASSSRTSGTIDEQF
>TRBD1|-|TRBV28
ASNQGAETQY
>-|-|TRBV19
ASSKPVRAGANVLT
>-|-|TRBV10-3
AISEGASQRVTDTQY
>TRBD2|few|TRBV10-3
AISEGVAGNKETQY
>TRBD1|-|TRBV6-2/TRBV6-3
ASSYELTGVEETQY
>-|-|TRBV4-3
ASSQGGRVREKLF
>TRBD1|-|TRBV5-1
ASRGTGGKSHTDTQY
>TRBD1|-|TRBV11-3
ASSLTGDPKNIQY
>-|-|TRBV19
ASQGPGNTIY
>TRBD1|-|TRBV7-9
ASSRRDRVDEQF
>-|few|TRBV19
ASTNKAGGYT
>-|-|TRBV2
ASRGPPWTDHFYGYT
>-|-|TRBV6-2/TRBV6-3
ASSVKLNTGELF
>TRBD2|-|TRBV19
ASSLAGARNEQF
>-|-|TRBV3-1/TRBV3-2
ASSPVRGDEQY
>-|-|TRBV5-1
ASTRDAGDTQY
>-|-|TRBV11-3
ASSFAGADTGELF
>-|-|TRBV7-9
ASSLESTGRNTEAF
>TRBD1|-|TRBV3-1/TRBV3-2
ASSLVPGTGPYNEQF
>-|-|TRBV18
ASSPPGRGTNTGELF
>TRBD1|few|TRBV7-3
ASSLISGGVGNTGELF
>-|medium-sized|TRBV4-1
ASSPQYQTSTTGELF
>-|-|TRBV4-3
ASSQRGRDTQY
>TRBD2|-|TRBV7-2
ASSFSGTSVGEQF
>TRBD1|-|TRBV5-1
ASSTGTGSGNTIY
>-|-|TRBV18
ASSLRGKETQY
>-|-|TRBV2
ASRRTNTEAF
>TRBD2|-|TRBV9
ASSPLAGPNNEQF
>-|-|TRBV7-2
ASSLQNGGYT
>TRBD2|-|TRBV6-6
ASRISGRAAYNEQF
>TRBD1|-|TRBV6-5
ASSPQGASTEAF
>-|-|TRBV9
ASSAAGEGLFYGYT
>-|once|TRBV19
ASSPRGNQPQH
>TRBD1|-|TRBV12-3/TRBV12-4
ASSLTGATEAF
>TRBD1|-|TRBV15
ATSSGQGGSPLH
>-|medium-sized|TRBV4-1
ASTPSTVLSAEAF
>-|-|TRBV6-5
ASSDSYYGYT
>TRBD2|-|TRBV12-5
ASGLAGGSTDTQY
>-|-|TRBV6-2/TRBV6-3
ASSSGAGVHQPQH
>TRBD2|-|TRBV11-3
ASSPPTATSAGELF
>-|few|TRBV21-1
ASPPGGSTGELF
>TRBD1|few|TRBV15
ATSRDRRGQGQSNQPQH
>TRBD1|-|TRBV5-1
ASSPRTGVEGPQH
>-|-|TRBV9
ASSVEGVAGLNTGELF
>TRBD2|-|TRBV18
ASSPRGREGEQY